Following are 15 T cell receptor beta chains from one sample sequenced in a study of identical twins (TCRdb year 2016). The receptor library was made with 5' RACE. The sample was run on an Illumina HiSeq 2000. TCRdb handled the public reads itself, with Q25 trimming in fastp and clone calling in MiXCR, and kept productive beta chains. Duplicate CDR3 protein sequences are folded into a single record with the most common DNA and genes. The sample table shows roughly 720,000 distinct CDR3 sequences, and 15% to 20% are seen once. The top ten clones comprise less than 15% of the sample. A further study also used this sample, focusing on T cells expressing NK-cell markers.

The sequenced material came from PBMCs. The receptors originated from a woman aged 18-29 years in good health.

This clonotype was seen only a few times. The junction shows a germline mismatch at one end, possibly a read error. The rearrangement uses TRBV20-1 and TRBJ2-5; possibly TRBD1 or TRBD2 for D (6 bases each). The CDR3 runs to 14 residues. The germline V gene has CDR1 DFQATT and CDR2 SNEGSKA (reference sequence). The CDR3 DNA reads TGCAGTGTAAATGGAGGGGCGGGACAAGAGACGCAGTACTTC. Protein product: CSVNGGAGQETQYF.

The chain couples TRBV7-8 to TRBJ2-7, with 13 bases lining up with TRBD2. The V gene end was trimmed by 1 base and the J gene end by 6 bases; junction bases not matched to a gene: 3. This CDR3 is built from 15 residues. Per the germline V gene, CDR1 is SGHVS and CDR2 is FQNEAQ. The CDR3: CASSLGWTSGSEQYF. The CDR3 DNA follows: TGTGCCAGCAGCTTAGGATGGACTAGCGGGAGCGAGCAGTACTTC.

The rearrangement uses TRBV5-1 and TRBJ2-1; 13 nucleotides align to TRBD2. The CDR3 has 17 amino acids. Trimming cost V 4 bases and J 5 bases; bases outside gene matches: 9. Germline V lookup: CDR1 SGHRS, CDR2 YFSETQ. Here the CDR3 DNA reads TGCGCCAGCAGCCTGTTACCCGGGACTAGCGGGAACAATGAGCAGTTCTTC. Protein product: CASSLLPGTSGNNEQFF. The entire variable domain, with the rest obtained from reference TRBV5-1 and TRBJ2-1, is as follows: KAGVTQTPRYLIKTRGQQVTLSCSPISGHRSVSWYQQTPGQGLQFLFEYFSETQRNKGNFPGRFSGRQFSNSRSEMNVSTLELGDSALYLCASSLLPGTSGNNEQFFGPGTRLTVL.

There are a few counts of this clonotype. J is TRBJ2-2 and V is TRBV6-5, with D perhaps matching TRBD1 (6 bases). The CDR3 extends over 17 amino acids. The V end was cut by 0 bases, the J end by 3 bases, with 14 bases between. Germline lookup yields CDR1 MNHEY and CDR2 SVGAGI. In DNA, the CDR3 is TGTGCCAGCAGTTACTCCCGGACAGTAAGGGACACCGGGGAGCTGTTTTTT. Translating gives CASSYSRTVRDTGELFF.

This clonotype came up a few times. The chain carries TRBV6-5 and TRBJ2-7; D remains ambiguous. Germline loops: CDR1 MNHEY, CDR2 SVGAGI. Trimming cost V 4 bases and J 1 base, with 11 bases left between them. The CDR3 is made up of 14 amino acids. Here the CDR3 DNA reads TGTGCCAGCAGTTTCGGCCAGAATTCCTACGAGCAGTACTTC. The encoded protein is CASSFGQNSYEQYF.

V is TRBV11-3 and J is TRBJ2-1, with D possibly being TRBD1 (6 bases). In germline, CDR1 is SGHNT, CDR2 YENEEA. CDR3 size: 15 residues. The ends were cut back, 5 bases at V and 4 bases at J, with 15 bases in the middle. Here the CDR3 DNA reads TGTGCCAGCAGCCTACCCGGTAGGGGGTACAATGAGCAGTTCTTC. Its translation is CASSLPGRGYNEQFF.

Notes on this clonotype: Compared with germline, one end of the junction differs, possibly owing to a read error. V usage is TRBV7-2 and J usage is TRBJ2-1; no definite D call. Germline V gene lookup returns CDR1 SGHTA and CDR2 FQGNSA. This CDR3 comprises 11 residues. The CDR3 loop reads CASSLIGLSRF. CDR3 DNA sequence: TGTGCCAGCAGCTTGATCGGCCTAAGTCGCTTC.

This clonotype was counted only a few times. The CDR3 region is CSARRDNYGYTF. The CDR3 coding sequence is TGCAGTGCCAGACGCGATAACTATGGCTACACCTTC. V usage is TRBV20-1 and J usage is TRBJ1-2; D ambiguous. Trimming stripped 6 bases from V and 1 base from J, with 9 bases between. CDR3 length: 12 amino acids. CDR1 and CDR2 (germline): DFQATT, SNEGSKA (reference sequence).

CDR3 loop: CASSVSGRDEQYF. The CDR3 DNA follows: TGTGCCAGCAGCGTTAGCGGGAGGGACGAGCAGTACTTC. The chain recombines TRBV7-9 with TRBJ2-7, with 11 bases lining up with TRBD2. Unmatched junction bases numbered 2, after V lost 5 bases and J lost 5 bases. Germline loops: CDR1 SEHNR, CDR2 FQNEAQ (reference sequence). The CDR3 is made up of 13 amino acids.

J is TRBJ2-1 and V is TRBV5-6; D may match TRBD1 or TRBD2 (5 bases each). This CDR3 is 14 amino acids long. Trimming left V 3 bases short and J 4 bases short, with 11 bases between. Germline CDR1 reads SGHDT; CDR2 reads YYEEEE. CDR3 in DNA: TGTGCCAGCAGCTCGGACACTAGGTACAATGAGCAGTTCTTC. This sequence encodes CASSSDTRYNEQFF.

This clonotype was picked up many times. The chain employs TRBV29-1 and TRBJ2-7; D gene ambiguous. This CDR3 is built from 13 residues. V dropped 6 bases and J dropped 7 bases, with 19 bases sitting between them. Germline V gene data show CDR1 as SQVTM and CDR2 as ANQGSEA. CDR3 sequence (DNA): TGCAGCGTGGGCTTGACGGGTTTGGGTGAGCAGTACTTC. Translation: CSVGLTGLGEQYF.

This clonotype was seen only a few times. This rearrangement joins TRBV3-1 to TRBJ2-5, with unresolved D. The CDR3 extends over 15 amino acids. Germline V gene data show CDR1 as LGHDT and CDR2 as YNNKEL (reference sequence). Trimming shortened V by 2 bases and J by 5 bases, and 15 bases separated the two germline ends. The CDR3 spells CASSQSRRVWETQYF. CDR3 bases: TGTGCCAGCAGCCAATCCCGACGGGTTTGGGAGACCCAGTACTTC.

The chain uses TRBV6-2 or TRBV6-3 and TRBJ2-7; D is perhaps TRBD1 (5 bases). Germline CDR1 and CDR2: MNHEY and SVGEGT. The CDR3 covers 13 residues. The ends were cut back, 6 bases at V and 1 base at J, with 10 bases in the middle. The chain's CDR3 is CASRDTNSYEQYF. In DNA, the CDR3 is TGTGCCAGCAGGGACACTAATTCCTACGAGCAGTACTTC.

The genes are TRBV7-9 and TRBJ2-3; 7 bases align to TRBD2. Germline CDR1 SEHNR, CDR2 FQNEAQ (reference sequence). The V and J ends lost 2 bases and 4 bases, in that order; junction bases with no gene match: 6. The CDR3 runs 15 residues. The CDR3 region is CASSLSREEADTQYF. CDR3 DNA: TGTGCCAGCAGCTTAAGCCGGGAGGAAGCAGATACGCAGTATTTT.

This clonotype was picked up a small number of times. V gene TRBV3-1 combines with J gene TRBJ2-1; possible D gene TRBD2, 6 bases. The CDR3 totals 16 residues. V was shortened by 3 bases and J by 5 bases, with 17 bases between the two germline ends. Germline CDR1 and CDR2: LGHDT and YNNKEL (reference sequence). This CDR3 reads CASSHPLTRLNNEQFF. The CDR3 DNA follows: TGTGCCAGCAGCCATCCCCTGACTAGACTCAACAATGAGCAGTTCTTC.